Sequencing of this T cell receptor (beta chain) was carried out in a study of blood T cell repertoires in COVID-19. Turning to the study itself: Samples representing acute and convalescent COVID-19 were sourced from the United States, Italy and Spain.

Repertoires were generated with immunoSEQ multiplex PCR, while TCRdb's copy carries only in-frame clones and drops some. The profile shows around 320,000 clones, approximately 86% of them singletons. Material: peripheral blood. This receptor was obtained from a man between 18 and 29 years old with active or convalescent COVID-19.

The CDR3 here is CASRHAGTREGEQYF. The CDR3 DNA follows: TGTGCCAGCCGCCACGCCGGGACTAGAGAGGGGGAGCAGTACTTC. The rearrangement joins TRBV7-2 to TRBJ2-7; TRBD2 matches at 8 bases. Germline CDR1 SGHTA, CDR2 FQGNSA. The length of the CDR3 is 15 residues. V lost 8 bases to trimming and J lost 7 bases; unmatched junction nucleotides: 16.